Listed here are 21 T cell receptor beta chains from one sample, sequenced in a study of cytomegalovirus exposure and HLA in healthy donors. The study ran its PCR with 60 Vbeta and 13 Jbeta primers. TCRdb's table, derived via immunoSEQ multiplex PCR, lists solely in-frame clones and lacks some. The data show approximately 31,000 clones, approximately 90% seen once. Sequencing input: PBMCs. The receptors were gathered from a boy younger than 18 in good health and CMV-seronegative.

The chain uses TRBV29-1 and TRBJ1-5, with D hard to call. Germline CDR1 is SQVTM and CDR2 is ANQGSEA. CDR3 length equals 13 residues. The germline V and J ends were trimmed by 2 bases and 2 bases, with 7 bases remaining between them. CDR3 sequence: CSVETGGNQPQHF. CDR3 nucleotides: TGCAGCGTTGAAACGGGTGGCAATCAGCCCCAGCATTTT. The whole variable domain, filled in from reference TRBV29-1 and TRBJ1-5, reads SAVISQKPSRDICQRGTSLTIQCQVDSQVTMMFWYRQQPGQSLTLIATANQGSEATYESGFVIDKFPISRPNLTFSTLTVSNMSPEDSSIYLCSVETGGNQPQHFGDGTRLSIL.

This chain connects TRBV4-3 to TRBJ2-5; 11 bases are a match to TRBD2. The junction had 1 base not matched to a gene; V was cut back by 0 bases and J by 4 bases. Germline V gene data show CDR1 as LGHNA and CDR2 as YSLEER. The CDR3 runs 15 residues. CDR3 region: CASSQDTSGGETQYF. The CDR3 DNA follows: TGCGCCAGCAGCCAAGATACTAGCGGGGGAGAGACCCAGTACTTC.

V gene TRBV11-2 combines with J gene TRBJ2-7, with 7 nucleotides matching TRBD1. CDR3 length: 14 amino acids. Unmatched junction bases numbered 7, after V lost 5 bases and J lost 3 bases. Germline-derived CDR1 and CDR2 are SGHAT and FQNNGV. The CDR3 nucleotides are TGTGCCAGCAGCACAACAGGGGCCAACTACGAGCAGTACTTC. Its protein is CASSTTGANYEQYF.

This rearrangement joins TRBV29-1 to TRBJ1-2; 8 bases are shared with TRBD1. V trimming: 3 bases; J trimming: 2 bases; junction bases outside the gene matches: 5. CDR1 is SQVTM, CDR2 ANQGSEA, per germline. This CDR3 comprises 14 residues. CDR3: CSVDGPGGNYGYTF. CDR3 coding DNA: TGCAGCGTTGATGGTCCAGGGGGCAACTATGGCTACACCTTC.

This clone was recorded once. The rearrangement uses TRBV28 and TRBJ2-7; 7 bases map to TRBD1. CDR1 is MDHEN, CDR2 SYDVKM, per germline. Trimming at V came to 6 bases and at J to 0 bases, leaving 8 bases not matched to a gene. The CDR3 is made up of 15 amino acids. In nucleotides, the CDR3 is TGTGCCAGCAGGGACCCGGGACAGAGCTCCTACGAGCAGTACTTC. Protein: CASRDPGQSSYEQYF.

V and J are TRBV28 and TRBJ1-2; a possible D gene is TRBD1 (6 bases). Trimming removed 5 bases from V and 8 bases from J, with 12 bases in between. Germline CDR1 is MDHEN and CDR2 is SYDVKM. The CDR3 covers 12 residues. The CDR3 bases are TGTGCCAGCAGTACAGGGTTGGGGGGCTACACCTTC. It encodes CASSTGLGGYTF.

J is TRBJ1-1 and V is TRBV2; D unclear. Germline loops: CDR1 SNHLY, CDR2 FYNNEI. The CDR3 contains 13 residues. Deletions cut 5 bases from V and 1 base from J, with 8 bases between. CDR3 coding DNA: TGTGCCAGCAGTTCGACTGAGAACACTGAAGCTTTCTTT. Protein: CASSSTENTEAFF.

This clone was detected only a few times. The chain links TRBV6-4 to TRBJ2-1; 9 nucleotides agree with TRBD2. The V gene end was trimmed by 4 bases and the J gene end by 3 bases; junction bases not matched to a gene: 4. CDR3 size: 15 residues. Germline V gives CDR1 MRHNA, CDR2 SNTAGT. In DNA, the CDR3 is TGTGCCAGCAGTGTTGGTAGCGGGGGCTACAATGAGCAGTTCTTC. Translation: CASSVGSGGYNEQFF.

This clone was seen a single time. CDR3 coding DNA: TGTGCCAGCAGTCCGACACAGGGGGGCGAGCAGTACTTC. Translation: CASSPTQGGEQYF. The chain links TRBV11-3 to TRBJ2-7; 8 nucleotides agree with TRBD1. Germline loops: CDR1 SGHNT, CDR2 YENEEA. Trimming cost V 6 bases and J 6 bases; bases outside gene matches: 7. The CDR3 has 13 amino acids.

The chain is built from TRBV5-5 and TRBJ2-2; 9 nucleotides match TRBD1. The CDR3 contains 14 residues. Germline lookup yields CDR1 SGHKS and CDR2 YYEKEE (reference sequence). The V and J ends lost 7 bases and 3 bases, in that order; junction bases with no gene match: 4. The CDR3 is CASDTGGDTGELFF. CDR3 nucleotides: TGTGCCAGCGATACAGGGGGCGACACCGGGGAGCTGTTTTTT.

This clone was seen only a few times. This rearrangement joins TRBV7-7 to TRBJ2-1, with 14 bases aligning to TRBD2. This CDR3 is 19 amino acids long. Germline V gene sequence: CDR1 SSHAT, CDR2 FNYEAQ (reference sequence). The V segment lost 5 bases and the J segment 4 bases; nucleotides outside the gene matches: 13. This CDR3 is CASSPLRGTSGGDYNEQFF. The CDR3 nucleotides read TGTGCCAGCAGCCCATTGAGGGGGACTAGCGGGGGAGATTACAATGAGCAGTTCTTC.

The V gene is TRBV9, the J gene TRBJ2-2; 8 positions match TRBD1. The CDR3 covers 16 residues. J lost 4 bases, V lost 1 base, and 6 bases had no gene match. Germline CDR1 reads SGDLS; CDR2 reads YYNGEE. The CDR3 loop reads CASSVTGQGITGELFF. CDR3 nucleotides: TGTGCCAGCAGCGTAACTGGACAGGGTATCACCGGGGAGCTGTTTTTT.

CDR3 in amino acids: CSVVYQGNKGYTF. CDR3 in DNA: TGCAGCGTTGTTTACCAGGGGAATAAAGGCTACACCTTC. This chain joins TRBV29-1 and TRBJ1-2, with D maybe TRBD1 (6 bases). CDR3 size: 13 residues. The V end was cut by 4 bases, the J end by 8 bases, with 17 bases between. Germline assignment: CDR1 SQVTM and CDR2 ANQGSEA.

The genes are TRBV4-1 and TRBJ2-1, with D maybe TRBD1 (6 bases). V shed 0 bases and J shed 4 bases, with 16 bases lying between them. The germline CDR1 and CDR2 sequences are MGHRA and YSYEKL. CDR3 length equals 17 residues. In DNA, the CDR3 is TGCGCCAGCAGCCAAGATTTAACTCGACAGGTTTACAATGAGCAGTTCTTC. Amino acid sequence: CASSQDLTRQVYNEQFF.

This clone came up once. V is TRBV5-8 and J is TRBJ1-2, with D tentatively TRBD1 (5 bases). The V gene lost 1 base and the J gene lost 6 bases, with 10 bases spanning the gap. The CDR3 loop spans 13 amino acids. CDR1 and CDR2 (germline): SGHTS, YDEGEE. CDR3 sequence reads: CASSLQGMDGYTF. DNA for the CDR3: TGTGCCAGCAGCTTGCAGGGTATGGATGGCTACACCTTC.

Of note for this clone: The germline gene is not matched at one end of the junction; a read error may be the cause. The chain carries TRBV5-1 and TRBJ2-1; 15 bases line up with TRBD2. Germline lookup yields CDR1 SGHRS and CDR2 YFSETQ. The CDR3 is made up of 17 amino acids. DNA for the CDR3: TGCGCTAGCAGCACGGGACTAGCGGGGGGCAGCTACAATGAGCAGTTCTTC. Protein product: CASSTGLAGGSYNEQFF.

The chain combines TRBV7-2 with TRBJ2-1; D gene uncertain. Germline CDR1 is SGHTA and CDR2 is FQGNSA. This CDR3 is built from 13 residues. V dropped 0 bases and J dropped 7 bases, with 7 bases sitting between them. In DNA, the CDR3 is TGTGCCAGCAGCTTAGCGCTGGCTAATGAGCAGTTCTTC. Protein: CASSLALANEQFF. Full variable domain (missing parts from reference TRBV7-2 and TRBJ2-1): GAGVSQSPSNKVTEKGKDVELRCDPISGHTALYWYRQSLGQGLEFLIYFQGNSAPDKSGLPSDRFSAERTGGSVSTLTIQRTQQEDSAVYLCASSLALANEQFFGPGTRLTVL.

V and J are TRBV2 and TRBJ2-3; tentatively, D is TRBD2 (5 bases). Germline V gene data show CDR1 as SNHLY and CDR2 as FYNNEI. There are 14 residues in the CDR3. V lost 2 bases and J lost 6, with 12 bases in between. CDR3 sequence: CASSEPPREDTQYF. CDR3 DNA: TGTGCCAGCAGTGAACCTCCGAGGGAGGATACGCAGTATTTT. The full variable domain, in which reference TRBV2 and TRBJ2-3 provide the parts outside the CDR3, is EPEVTQTPSHQVTQMGQEVILRCVPISNHLYFYWYRQILGQKVEFLVSFYNNEISEKSEIFDDQFSVERPDGSNFTLKIRSTKLEDSAMYFCASSEPPREDTQYFGPGTRLTVL.

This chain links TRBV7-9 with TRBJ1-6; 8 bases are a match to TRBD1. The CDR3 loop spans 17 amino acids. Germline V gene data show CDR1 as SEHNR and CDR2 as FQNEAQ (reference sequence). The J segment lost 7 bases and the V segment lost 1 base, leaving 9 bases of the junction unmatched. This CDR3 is CASSLGIHRGFNSPLHF. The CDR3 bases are TGTGCCAGCAGCTTAGGGATCCACAGGGGGTTCAATTCACCCCTCCACTTT.

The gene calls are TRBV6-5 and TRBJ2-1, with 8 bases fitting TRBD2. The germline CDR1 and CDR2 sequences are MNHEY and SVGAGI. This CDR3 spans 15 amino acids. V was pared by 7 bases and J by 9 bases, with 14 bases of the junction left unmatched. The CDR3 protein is CASMLVRGVVREQFF. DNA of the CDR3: TGTGCCAGCATGCTGGTGCGGGGGGTAGTACGTGAGCAGTTCTTC.

CDR3 sequence: CASSWDRGRVTGELFF. DNA of the CDR3: TGTGCCAGCAGTTGGGACAGGGGGCGCGTAACCGGGGAGCTGTTTTTT. The rearrangement uses TRBV27 and TRBJ2-2, with 12 bases fitting TRBD1. Germline V CDR1 and CDR2: MNHEY, SMNVEV (reference sequence). V lost 4 bases to trimming and J lost 5 bases; unmatched junction nucleotides: 5. This CDR3 contains 16 residues.